This TCR beta chain came from a study of T-cell memory formation after mild COVID-19. Study-level information: Largely donor-specific sequence clusters came from two donors. Study-wide points: Pre-infection memory harbored some responding clones, suggesting cross-reactive memory joined. There was a balanced CD4/CD8 profile in clones contracting day 15 to 85, and later expanders leaned CD4+.

The 5'RACE method, run with constant-segment primers, produced TCR alpha and TCR beta cDNA libraries (carrying sample barcodes and UMIs). TCRdb re-called the 5' RACE reads with MiXCR, one entry per CDR3 protein. This table has roughly 170,000 distinct CDR3 sequences, over 20% appearing once. A word on this clonotype: Its matching antigen is unknown.

The origin of this receptor is an adult woman who had mild COVID-19 (a few samples of this study predate the infection). Cell type and time point are not known. Specimen: PBMCs or a T cell subset sorted from them (not recorded which).

The CDR3 here is CSVEEGLAGNEQFF. For the CDR3, the DNA is TGCAGCGTTGAAGAAGGACTAGCGGGTAATGAGCAGTTCTTC. The rearrangement links TRBV29-1 to TRBJ2-1, with 11 bases identical to TRBD2. In germline, CDR1 is SQVTM, CDR2 ANQGSEA. V lost 0 bases, J lost 7 bases, and 2 bases stayed unmatched. This CDR3 comprises 14 residues.